This T cell receptor (beta chain) derives from a study of lymphopenia after photon versus proton radiotherapy. Sequencing used immunoSEQ multiplex PCR; TCRdb keeps in-frame clones, though not all of them. The table shows roughly 58,000 clones, with around 87% occurring only once. The sequences come from peripheral blood, collected from a patient treated with proton-based radiotherapy. The clonotype originates from an elderly man with esophageal cancer.

CDR3 residues: CASRGLGDRGRKGSYNEQFF. In nucleotides, the CDR3 is TGTGCCAGCCGTGGCCTTGGGGACAGGGGGCGCAAGGGGTCCTACAATGAGCAGTTCTTC. The rearrangement joins TRBV21-1 to TRBJ2-1; no DNA check was done on the table's D call, TRBD1. TRBV21-1 is described as a pseudogene. The CDR3 has 20 residues.